This record looks at one TCR beta chain sequence and its context. Its recognized antigen is unknown. No clone much larger than this one lies a single base away; base qualities are absent. The data were obtained in a study of CXCR3 chemokines and chemotherapy response in bladder cancer (dated by TCRdb to between 2022 and 2023). With respect to the entire study: The study set out to examine whether the activity of the CXCR3 chemokine system within tumors predicted response to chemotherapy in human bladder cancer.

Libraries were made using PCR. This sample was sequenced with an Illumina HiSeq 2500. TCRdb trimmed public reads at Q25 via fastp, called clones via MiXCR and kept in-frame beta chains. Every distinct CDR3 protein forms one entry, paired with its most common genes and DNA. The sample table records about 8,100 distinct CDR3 sequences; 10% to 15% of these occur just once. The top ten constitute 16% of the sample. The origin of this receptor is a human donor with bladder cancer that responded to neoadjuvant chemotherapy. This sample was obtained from a patient whose treatment included neoadjuvant chemotherapy.

The nucleotide sequence reads as follows: TGTGCCAGCAGTTCGTGGACTAGCGGGGGGATAACCCCGGGGCAAGAGACCCAGTACTTC. Translated, this is CASSSWTSGGITPGQETQYF. The sequence links TRBV27 to TRBJ2-5; 14 bases in the junction line up with TRBD2. V and J are trimmed by 4 bases and 2 bases, and the gene matches miss 15 bases of the junction. From cysteine to phenylalanine, the CDR3 is 20 amino acids long. The retained sequence is limited to the CDR3, 60 bases, with the frame set at the first base. The germline V gene (reference sequence) supplies CDR1 MNHEY and CDR2 SMNVEV.